This T cell receptor (beta chain) originates from a study of quantifying T cell responses using KT2 cells. Study as a whole: TCR alpha and beta constant-region primers primed reverse transcription of RNA.

Germline assignment: CDR1 SNHLY and CDR2 FYNNEI. The CDR3 covers 11 residues. For this clonotype: At one boundary the junction diverges from the germline segment, which might be a read error.

Unfractionated PBMC were spiked with known numbers of KT2 clone cells. A single-stranded UMI oligo with SP2 sequence was ligated to cDNA 3' ends. First-round PCR used 4 cycles and beta primers RC1.1 and RC1.2 covering TRBC1 and TRBC2. TCR alpha and beta chains were handled separately starting at the second PCR. TCRdb reanalysed the UMI-ligation and nested PCR reads using MiXCR and keeps one entry per CDR3 protein. The repertoire has 25,000 to 35,000 distinct CDR3 sequences, 7.3% of them found once; the top ten carry less than 20%. This receptor was taken from a human donor. The sequenced sample was PBMCs spiked with cells of the T cell clone KT2. The rearrangement uses TRBV2 and TRBJ2-1, with 7 bases lining up with TRBD1. CDR3 sequence (DNA): TGTGCCAGCAGAGGGACAGTTAACTCCCTCTTC. This codes for CASRGTVNSLF.